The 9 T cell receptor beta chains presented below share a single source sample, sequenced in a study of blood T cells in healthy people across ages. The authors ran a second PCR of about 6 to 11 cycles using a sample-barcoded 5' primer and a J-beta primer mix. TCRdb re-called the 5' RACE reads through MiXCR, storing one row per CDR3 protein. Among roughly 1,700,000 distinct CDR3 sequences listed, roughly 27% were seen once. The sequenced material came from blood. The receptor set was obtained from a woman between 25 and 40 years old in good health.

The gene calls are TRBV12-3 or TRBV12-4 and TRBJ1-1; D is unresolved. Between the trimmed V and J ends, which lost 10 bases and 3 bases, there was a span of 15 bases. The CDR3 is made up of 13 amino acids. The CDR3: CANIKPGDTEAFF. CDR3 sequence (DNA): TGTGCCAACATCAAGCCCGGGGACACTGAAGCTTTCTTT.

The CDR3 sequence: CASSPPGRESYEQYF. CDR3 sequence (DNA): TGTGCCAGCAGCCCACCAGGCAGGGAATCCTACGAGCAGTACTTC. V gene TRBV7-9 combines with J gene TRBJ2-4; TRBD1 might be the D (5 bases). Near its end, the DNA agrees better with TRBJ2-7, so the J call may be wrong. Germline V lookup: CDR1 SEHNR, CDR2 FQNEAQ (reference sequence). The CDR3 covers 15 residues.

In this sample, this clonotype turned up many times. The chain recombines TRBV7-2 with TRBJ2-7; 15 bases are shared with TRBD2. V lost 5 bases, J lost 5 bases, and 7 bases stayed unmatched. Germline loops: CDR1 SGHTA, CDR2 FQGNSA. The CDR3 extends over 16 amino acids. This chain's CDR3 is CASSQRTSGRVHEQYF. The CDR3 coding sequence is TGTGCCAGCAGCCAACGGACTAGCGGGAGGGTCCACGAGCAGTACTTC.

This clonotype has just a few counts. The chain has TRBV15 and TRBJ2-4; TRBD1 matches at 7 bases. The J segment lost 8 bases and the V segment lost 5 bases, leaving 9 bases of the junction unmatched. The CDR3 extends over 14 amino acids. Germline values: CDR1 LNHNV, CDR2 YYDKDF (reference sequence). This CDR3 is CATSGTNRGHIQYF. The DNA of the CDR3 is TGTGCCACCAGCGGAACAAATAGGGGGCACATTCAGTACTTC.

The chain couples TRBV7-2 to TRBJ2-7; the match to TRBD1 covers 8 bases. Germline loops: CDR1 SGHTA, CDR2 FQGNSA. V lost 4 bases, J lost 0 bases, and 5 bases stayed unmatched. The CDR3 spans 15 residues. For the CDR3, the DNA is TGTGCCAGCAGCTCCGACAGGGGCGTCTCCTACGAGCAGTACTTC. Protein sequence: CASSSDRGVSYEQYF.

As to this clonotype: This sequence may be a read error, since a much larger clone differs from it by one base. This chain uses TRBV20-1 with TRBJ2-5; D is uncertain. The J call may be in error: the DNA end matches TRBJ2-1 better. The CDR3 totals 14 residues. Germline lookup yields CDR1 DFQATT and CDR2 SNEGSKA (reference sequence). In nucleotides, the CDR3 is TGCAGTGCTAGAGTGTCGACGGTACAAGAGACCCAGTTCTTC. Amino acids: CSARVSTVQETQFF.

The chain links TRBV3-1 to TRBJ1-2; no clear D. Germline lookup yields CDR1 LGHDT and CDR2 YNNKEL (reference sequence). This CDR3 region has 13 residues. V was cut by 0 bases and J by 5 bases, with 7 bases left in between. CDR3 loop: CASSQELPYGYTF. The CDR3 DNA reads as TGTGCCAGCAGCCAAGAATTGCCGTATGGCTACACCTTC.

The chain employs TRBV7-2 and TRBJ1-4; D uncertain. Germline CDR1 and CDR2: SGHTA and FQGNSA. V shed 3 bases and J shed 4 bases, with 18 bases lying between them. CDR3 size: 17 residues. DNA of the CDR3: TGTGCCAGCAGCTTTCGGAGGCGTTCGGGCGGTAATGAAAAACTGTTTTTT. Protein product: CASSFRRRSGGNEKLFF.

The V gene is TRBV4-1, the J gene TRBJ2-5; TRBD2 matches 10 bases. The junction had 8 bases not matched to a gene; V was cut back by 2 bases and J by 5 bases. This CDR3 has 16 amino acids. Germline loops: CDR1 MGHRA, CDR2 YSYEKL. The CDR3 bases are TGCGCCAGCAGCCAACCCCGGGCTAGCGGGAGTGAGACCCAGTACTTC. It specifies CASSQPRASGSETQYF.